Here is one T cell receptor (beta chain) with its context. Its antigen is as yet unknown. The treatment here: approximately 10-day PBMC culture with coronavirus spike peptide pools or control peptides (ViraFEST assay). V trimming: 5 bases; J trimming: 5 bases; junction bases outside the gene matches: 3. The germline V gene has CDR1 SGHNT and CDR2 YENEEA. The CDR3 length is 14 residues. Scientists ran DNA taken from cultured CD4+ T cells through the Oncomine TCR Beta short-read assay for sequencing. A single record per CDR3 protein comes from TCRdb applying MiXCR to the PCR reads. The top ten clones hold around 20% of a sample with around 5,900 distinct CDR3 sequences, about three fifths of them seen once. This sample is drawn from a study of vaccination and CD4 T cells after COVID-19. Whole-study context: Blood was drawn a median around 66 days post second dose, range 14 to 241. The authors exposed cells to overlapping spike peptides derived from SARS-CoV-2, HCoV-NL63, HCoV-OC43 and HCoV-229E. Control cultures used a CEFX viral epitope pool, an HIV-1 Nef peptide pool, or no peptide. Study conclusions and caveats: From roughly 21 to 40, the median of SARS-CoV-2-reactive clonotypes rose without reaching significance.

The clonotype comes from a human donor who had recovered from COVID-19. The source material was CD4+ T cells from blood, cultured in vitro. V gene TRBV11-3 combines with J gene TRBJ2-1; 10 bases line up with TRBD2. The CDR3 DNA is TGTGCCAGCAGCCTAGCGGGGGTTAACAATGAGCAGTTCTTC. This encodes CASSLAGVNNEQFF.